This TCR beta chain was captured in a study of blood T cell repertoires in COVID-19. Study summary: COVID-19 samples from acute and convalescent phases originated in the United States, Italy and Spain. In each case, the material was cDNA or gDNA derived from T cells, B-cell-depleted T cells, or PBMCs.

Trimming removed 5 bases at V and 0 bases at J, with 23 bases between. The CDR3 runs 19 residues. Germline V gene lookup returns CDR1 SGHAT and CDR2 FQNNGV. Source study methods: Quantification of nucleated cells was approximated via reference gene primer amplification. The assay was immunoSEQ multiplex PCR, and TCRdb's table has in-frame clones only and misses some. V and J calls and clone size follow that table, whereas D and trimming were derived from the DNA. The sample shows 380,000 or so clones, 81% of them seen only once. This receptor was obtained from a human donor with acute or convalescent COVID-19. The donor label of this sample is uncertain. The chain recombines TRBV11-2 with TRBJ2-1; possibly TRBD2 for D (5 bases). The specimen sequenced was peripheral blood. CDR3 loop: CASSPVVGPSGSSYNEQFF. Here the CDR3 DNA reads TGTGCCAGCAGCCCCGTCGTAGGCCCCTCTGGGAGCTCCTACAATGAGCAGTTCTTC. Looking up the rest from reference TRBV11-2 and TRBJ2-1 gives the full variable domain: EAGVAQSPRYKIIEKRQSVAFWCNPISGHATLYWYQQILGQGPKLLIQFQNNGVVDDSQLPKDRFSAERLKGVDSTLKIQPAKLEDSAVYLCASSPVVGPSGSSYNEQFFGPGTRLTVL.